These T cell receptor beta chains were read from a single sample in a study of T-cell memory formation after mild COVID-19. In TCRdb, the 5' RACE reads were re-called with MiXCR into one record per CDR3 protein. Of approximately 480,000 distinct CDR3 sequences in the sample, around a sixth were seen once. Material for sequencing was PBMCs or a T cell subset sorted from them (not recorded which). These TCRs come from an adult woman who had mild COVID-19 (a few samples of this study predate the infection). Cell type and time point are not known. CDR3s include the opening cysteine and the closing phenylalanine or tryptophan. Fields, in order: clone size, V gene, D gene, J gene, CDR3 DNA, CDR3 protein. D genes are given only for firm matches. Part of the rows lack a size; the others show once, few, many or a class for expanded clones.

clone size: few; V gene: TRBV5-1; D gene: NA; J gene: TRBJ2-3; CDR3 DNA: TGCGCCAGCAGCTCCTTCGACGGGGCTAGCACAGATACGCAGTATTTT; CDR3 protein: CASSSFDGASTDTQYF
clone size: many; V gene: TRBV12-3/TRBV12-4; D gene: NA; J gene: TRBJ1-6; CDR3 DNA: TGTGCCAGCAGTCCGACCACACAATCACCCCTCCACTTT; CDR3 protein: CASSPTTQSPLHF
clone size: NA; V gene: TRBV3-1; D gene: NA; J gene: TRBJ2-3; CDR3 DNA: TGTGCCAGCAGCCAAGATAACGGATTCACAGATACGCAGTATTTT; CDR3 protein: CASSQDNGFTDTQYF
clone size: NA; V gene: TRBV6-5; D gene: TRBD2; J gene: TRBJ2-7; CDR3 DNA: TGTGCCAGCAGTTACTCGACCGGGAGGTTCTACGAGCAGTACTTC; CDR3 protein: CASSYSTGRFYEQYF
clone size: NA; V gene: TRBV30; D gene: TRBD1; J gene: TRBJ2-3; CDR3 DNA: TGTGCCTGGATCTTGACAGGGACAGATACGCAGTATTTT; CDR3 protein: CAWILTGTDTQYF
clone size: few; V gene: TRBV5-1; D gene: TRBD2; J gene: TRBJ2-4; CDR3 DNA: TGCGCCAGCAGCCCCACTAGCGGGTTAGCCAAAAACATTCAGTACTTC; CDR3 protein: CASSPTSGLAKNIQYF
clone size: NA; V gene: TRBV5-1; D gene: TRBD1; J gene: TRBJ2-3; CDR3 DNA: TGCGCCAGCAGCTCGACAGGGACCCCAGGAACAGATACGCAGTATTTT; CDR3 protein: CASSSTGTPGTDTQYF
clone size: few; V gene: TRBV7-2; D gene: NA; J gene: TRBJ2-7; CDR3 DNA: TGTGCCAGCAGCTTATACGGCGGAGTTTACGAGCAGTACTTC; CDR3 protein: CASSLYGGVYEQYF
clone size: NA; V gene: TRBV27; D gene: NA; J gene: TRBJ2-3; CDR3 DNA: TGTGCCAGCAGCATCCAGGGTACGCCAGATACGCAGTATTTT; CDR3 protein: CASSIQGTPDTQYF
clone size: NA; V gene: TRBV9; D gene: TRBD1; J gene: TRBJ1-2; CDR3 DNA: TGTGCCAGCAGCTCGACAGGGGGGAGGGCTAACTATGGCTACACCTTC; CDR3 protein: CASSSTGGRANYGYTF
clone size: NA; V gene: TRBV29-1; D gene: TRBD1; J gene: TRBJ1-1; CDR3 DNA: TGCAGCTCACCCGGACAGGGGAACACTGAAGCTTTCTTT; CDR3 protein: CSSPGQGNTEAFF
clone size: few; V gene: TRBV7-2; D gene: TRBD1; J gene: TRBJ2-7; CDR3 DNA: TGTGCCAGCAGCTTAGCCGGGACAGGGGTAGGGGAGCAGTACTTC; CDR3 protein: CASSLAGTGVGEQYF
clone size: many; V gene: TRBV7-9; D gene: TRBD1; J gene: TRBJ2-7; CDR3 DNA: TGTGCCAGCAGCTACTTATCCCTAACCGGGACAGGGCCCTACGAGCAGTACTTC; CDR3 protein: CASSYLSLTGTGPYEQYF
clone size: NA; V gene: TRBV6-5; D gene: NA; J gene: TRBJ2-7; CDR3 DNA: TGTGCCAGCAGTTACGCGGAGGCCTACGAGCAGTACTTC; CDR3 protein: CASSYAEAYEQYF
clone size: few; V gene: TRBV15; D gene: NA; J gene: TRBJ1-1; CDR3 DNA: TGTGCCACCAGCAGAGATCTCACAGGAAGGAACACTGAAGCTTTCTTT; CDR3 protein: CATSRDLTGRNTEAFF
clone size: few; V gene: TRBV12-3/TRBV12-4; D gene: NA; J gene: TRBJ2-1; CDR3 DNA: TGTGCCAGCAGTTTACACAGCGAAAGCAATGAGCAGTTCTTC; CDR3 protein: CASSLHSESNEQFF